Following are 17 T cell receptor beta chains from one sample sequenced in a study of T cells in Graves' hyperthyroidism and ophthalmopathy. The TCR beta CDR3 regions underwent amplification using RNA transcripts as the source. Researchers ran a first-round RT-PCR on the TCR CDR3 using the HTBI primer set. In TCRdb, the multiplex PCR reads were re-called with MiXCR into one record per CDR3 protein. This sample has around 450,000 distinct CDR3 sequences, with about 15% found just once. Sequenced input: blood. The receptors originated from a woman between 18 and 30 years old with Graves' hyperthyroidism.

This clonotype has at least ten counts. The V call is TRBV20-1, the J call TRBJ2-7, with TRBD2 matching over 10 bases. In germline, CDR1 is DFQATT, CDR2 SNEGSKA (reference sequence). The CDR3 is made up of 14 amino acids. The V gene end was trimmed by 0 bases and the J gene end by 8 bases; junction bases not matched to a gene: 7. CDR3 amino acids: CSARDRASGRQQYF. The CDR3 DNA reads TGCAGTGCTAGAGATCGGGCTAGCGGGAGACAGCAGTACTTC.

This clonotype was counted only a few times. This rearrangement joins TRBV29-1 to TRBJ1-2, with D tentatively TRBD1 (5 bases). V was clipped by 7 bases and J by 1 base, with 13 bases between them. Germline values: CDR1 SQVTM, CDR2 ANQGSEA. The CDR3 extends over 13 amino acids. The CDR3 region is CSGLWTNNYGYTF. The CDR3 DNA reads TGCAGCGGATTATGGACAAATAACTATGGCTACACCTTC. Together with reference TRBV29-1 and TRBJ1-2, the CDR3 gives the full variable domain: SAVISQKPSRDICQRGTSLTIQCQVDSQVTMMFWYRQQPGQSLTLIATANQGSEATYESGFVIDKFPISRPNLTFSTLTVSNMSPEDSSIYLCSGLWTNNYGYTFGSGTRLTVV.

Ten or more counts support this clonotype. The chain recombines TRBV3-1 with TRBJ1-4; the D gene is possibly TRBD1 (6 bases). This CDR3 is built from 16 residues. Per germline, CDR1 LGHDT and CDR2 YNNKEL (reference sequence). V gave up 3 bases and J gave up 0 bases, with 11 bases separating them. The CDR3 here is CASSQRDTSTNEKLFF. The CDR3 DNA sequence: TGTGCCAGCAGCCAGAGGGACACTTCAACTAATGAAAAACTGTTTTTT. The whole variable domain, remainder taken from reference TRBV3-1 and TRBJ1-4, is DTAVSQTPKYLVTQMGNDKSIKCEQNLGHDTMYWYKQDSKKFLKIMFSYNNKELIINETVPNRFSPKSPDKAHLNLHINSLELGDSAVYFCASSQRDTSTNEKLFFGSGTQLSVL.

The table lists this clonotype with many counts. This chain joins TRBV11-3 and TRBJ2-7; 9 bases are shared with TRBD1. The CDR3 spans 15 residues. Germline V gives CDR1 SGHNT, CDR2 YENEEA. Losses at the gene ends were 5 bases for V and 2 bases for J; bases not matched to a gene: 7. The DNA of the CDR3 is TGTGCCAGCAGCCCGGGACAGGGAAGGACCTACGAGCAGTACTTC. Protein sequence: CASSPGQGRTYEQYF.

This clonotype was counted ten times or more. The chain has TRBV7-2 and TRBJ1-5, with no clear D. CDR3 length: 12 amino acids. V lost 2 bases and J lost 7, with 6 bases in between. Germline CDR1 SGHTA, CDR2 FQGNSA. For the CDR3, the DNA is TGTGCCAGCAGCTTAAGGGAACAGCCCCAGCATTTT. The encoded protein is CASSLREQPQHF.

This clonotype was counted at least ten times. V is TRBV27 and J is TRBJ2-1, with 8 bases identical to TRBD2. The CDR3 is 15 residues long. With 2 bases clipped from V and 4 bases from J, the junction kept 4 bases outside the gene matches. The germline V gene encodes CDR1 MNHEY and CDR2 SMNVEV (reference sequence). The CDR3, as DNA: TGTGCCAGCAGTTTAAGGTCTAGCGGGTACAATGAGCAGTTCTTC. This sequence encodes CASSLRSSGYNEQFF.

This chain links TRBV5-1 with TRBJ2-4, with TRBD2 matching 14 bases. The trim removed 7 bases at V and 4 bases at J, leaving 13 bases unmatched. CDR1 is SGHRS and CDR2 is YFSETQ in the germline V gene. CDR3 size: 18 residues. In DNA form, the CDR3 reads TGCGCCAGCTGTGGGACTAGCGGGAGAACCGGTGAGAAAAACATTCAGTACTTC. Translated: CASCGTSGRTGEKNIQYF.

Regarding this clonotype: A single base separates this from a much larger clone, so it may be a read error. The chain combines TRBV20-1 with TRBJ2-1; weak D call: TRBD2 (6 bases). Germline CDR1 reads DFQATT; CDR2 reads SNEGSKA (reference sequence). CDR3 size: 12 residues. CDR3 sequence (DNA): TGCAGTGCTAGAGAAACGGGAGTGTCGCAGCTCTTC. Amino acid sequence: CSARETGVSQLF.

Ten or more counts support this clonotype. This chain connects TRBV5-1 to TRBJ2-7, with TRBD2 matching over 11 bases. The germline V gene has CDR1 SGHRS and CDR2 YFSETQ. V shed 3 bases, J shed 6 bases, and the junction held 11 bases outside the gene matches. The CDR3 runs 16 residues. CDR3 loop: CASSSSFTSGGREQYF. The CDR3 DNA follows: TGCGCCAGCAGCTCTTCCTTTACTAGCGGGGGACGCGAGCAGTACTTC. The variable domain in full, with the rest retrieved from reference TRBV5-1 and TRBJ2-7, is KAGVTQTPRYLIKTRGQQVTLSCSPISGHRSVSWYQQTPGQGLQFLFEYFSETQRNKGNFPGRFSGRQFSNSRSEMNVSTLELGDSALYLCASSSSFTSGGREQYFGPGTRLTVT.

This clonotype appeared many times. The chain uses TRBV12-3 or TRBV12-4 and TRBJ2-3, with no clear D. The CDR3 extends over 12 amino acids. V shed 2 bases and J shed 4 bases, with 4 bases lying between them. CDR3 amino acids: CASSLISDTQYF. CDR3 nucleotide sequence: TGTGCCAGCAGTTTAATTTCAGATACGCAGTATTTT.

This chain uses TRBV11-3 with TRBJ2-3; TRBD2 matches 10 bases. The V gene end was trimmed by 4 bases and the J gene end by 4 bases; junction bases not matched to a gene: 8. The germline gives CDR1 SGHNT, CDR2 YENEEA. The CDR3 contains 16 residues. CDR3 sequence: CASSSRTSGVSDTQYF. The CDR3 DNA reads TGTGCCAGCAGCTCTCGGACTAGCGGAGTTTCAGATACGCAGTATTTT.

This clonotype was seen only once. V is TRBV28 and J is TRBJ1-1, with D unclear. Per germline, CDR1 MDHEN and CDR2 SYDVKM. CDR3 length equals 15 residues. V lost 2 bases and J 5 bases, leaving 15 bases between the germline ends. The CDR3 DNA follows: TGTGCCAGCAGTTTAAGGGCCGGGAGGAGGACTGAAGCTTTCTTT. It is translated as CASSLRAGRRTEAFF. The variable domain in full, with the rest retrieved from reference TRBV28 and TRBJ1-1, is DVKVTQSSRYLVKRTGEKVFLECVQDMDHENMFWYRQDPGLGLRLIYFSYDVKMKEKGDIPEGYSVSREKKERFSLILESASTNQTSMYLCASSLRAGRRTEAFFGQGTRLTVV.

This clonotype occurred many times. V gene TRBV6-1 combines with J gene TRBJ2-5; TRBD1 aligns across 8 bases. The V gene end was trimmed by 2 bases and the J gene end by 4 bases; junction bases not matched to a gene: 12. CDR3 size: 17 residues. Germline lookup yields CDR1 MNHNS and CDR2 SASEGT. Written as DNA, the CDR3 is TGTGCCAGCAGTGAAAATATGGGGCAGGGGGCCGGAGAGACCCAGTACTTC. Its protein product is CASSENMGQGAGETQYF.

This clonotype was seen a few times. V gene TRBV10-3 combines with J gene TRBJ2-5; D may match TRBD1 or TRBD2 (5 bases each). The CDR3 has 15 amino acids. V was pared by 2 bases and J by 1 base, with 11 bases between. Germline V gene data show CDR1 as ENHRY and CDR2 as SYGVKD. As DNA, the CDR3 is TGTGCCATCAGTGAGGAGGGACGGAGCCAAGAGACCCAGTACTTC. This translates into CAISEEGRSQETQYF.

This clonotype was observed at least ten times. The chain has TRBV20-1 and TRBJ2-7; D might be TRBD1 or TRBD2, each matching 6 bases. This CDR3 is built from 14 residues. V was cut by 3 bases and J by 3 bases, with 15 bases left in between. The germline V gene has CDR1 DFQATT and CDR2 SNEGSKA (reference sequence). The CDR3 region has the DNA TGCAGTGCTAGCGGGGGCAGGGATTTCTACGAGCAGTACTTC. Its translation is CSASGGRDFYEQYF.

This clonotype was detected many times. This rearrangement joins TRBV20-1 to TRBJ2-5; possibly TRBD1 or TRBD2 for D (5 bases each). The CDR3 extends over 14 amino acids. CDR1 is DFQATT and CDR2 is SNEGSKA in the germline V gene (reference sequence). Deletions cut 0 bases from V and 5 bases from J, with 13 bases between. The CDR3 region is CSAREMGWGETQYF. DNA for the CDR3: TGCAGTGCTAGAGAAATGGGCTGGGGGGAGACCCAGTACTTC.

There are a few counts of this clonotype. V usage is TRBV6-5 and J usage is TRBJ2-2; TRBD2 aligns across 9 bases. The J segment lost 4 bases and the V segment lost 3 bases, leaving 9 bases of the junction unmatched. Germline loops: CDR1 MNHEY, CDR2 SVGAGI. The CDR3 has 17 amino acids. DNA for the CDR3: TGTGCCAGCAGTTATGTTAGCGGGAGTCTGGGCACCGGGGAGCTGTTTTTT. It translates to CASSYVSGSLGTGELFF.